This TCR beta chain was retrieved from a study of blood T cell repertoires in COVID-19. Data came from immunoSEQ multiplex PCR; TCRdb stores just in-frame clones and leaves some out. The sample lists under 450,000 clones; less than 90% were seen once. From germline, CDR1 is SGHKS and CDR2 YYEKEE (reference sequence). With V trimmed by 0 bases and J by 0 bases, 12 bases remained unmatched. This CDR3 comprises 19 residues. Sequencing was performed on peripheral blood. The chain uses TRBV5-5 and TRBJ1-5, with 7 bases lining up with TRBD1. The receptor was isolated from a woman aged 55-75 years with COVID-19, enrolled during active disease. CDR3 loop: CASSLALIRDRNSNQPQHF. CDR3 coding DNA: TGTGCCAGCAGCTTGGCTTTGATCCGGGACAGAAATAGCAATCAGCCCCAGCATTTT.